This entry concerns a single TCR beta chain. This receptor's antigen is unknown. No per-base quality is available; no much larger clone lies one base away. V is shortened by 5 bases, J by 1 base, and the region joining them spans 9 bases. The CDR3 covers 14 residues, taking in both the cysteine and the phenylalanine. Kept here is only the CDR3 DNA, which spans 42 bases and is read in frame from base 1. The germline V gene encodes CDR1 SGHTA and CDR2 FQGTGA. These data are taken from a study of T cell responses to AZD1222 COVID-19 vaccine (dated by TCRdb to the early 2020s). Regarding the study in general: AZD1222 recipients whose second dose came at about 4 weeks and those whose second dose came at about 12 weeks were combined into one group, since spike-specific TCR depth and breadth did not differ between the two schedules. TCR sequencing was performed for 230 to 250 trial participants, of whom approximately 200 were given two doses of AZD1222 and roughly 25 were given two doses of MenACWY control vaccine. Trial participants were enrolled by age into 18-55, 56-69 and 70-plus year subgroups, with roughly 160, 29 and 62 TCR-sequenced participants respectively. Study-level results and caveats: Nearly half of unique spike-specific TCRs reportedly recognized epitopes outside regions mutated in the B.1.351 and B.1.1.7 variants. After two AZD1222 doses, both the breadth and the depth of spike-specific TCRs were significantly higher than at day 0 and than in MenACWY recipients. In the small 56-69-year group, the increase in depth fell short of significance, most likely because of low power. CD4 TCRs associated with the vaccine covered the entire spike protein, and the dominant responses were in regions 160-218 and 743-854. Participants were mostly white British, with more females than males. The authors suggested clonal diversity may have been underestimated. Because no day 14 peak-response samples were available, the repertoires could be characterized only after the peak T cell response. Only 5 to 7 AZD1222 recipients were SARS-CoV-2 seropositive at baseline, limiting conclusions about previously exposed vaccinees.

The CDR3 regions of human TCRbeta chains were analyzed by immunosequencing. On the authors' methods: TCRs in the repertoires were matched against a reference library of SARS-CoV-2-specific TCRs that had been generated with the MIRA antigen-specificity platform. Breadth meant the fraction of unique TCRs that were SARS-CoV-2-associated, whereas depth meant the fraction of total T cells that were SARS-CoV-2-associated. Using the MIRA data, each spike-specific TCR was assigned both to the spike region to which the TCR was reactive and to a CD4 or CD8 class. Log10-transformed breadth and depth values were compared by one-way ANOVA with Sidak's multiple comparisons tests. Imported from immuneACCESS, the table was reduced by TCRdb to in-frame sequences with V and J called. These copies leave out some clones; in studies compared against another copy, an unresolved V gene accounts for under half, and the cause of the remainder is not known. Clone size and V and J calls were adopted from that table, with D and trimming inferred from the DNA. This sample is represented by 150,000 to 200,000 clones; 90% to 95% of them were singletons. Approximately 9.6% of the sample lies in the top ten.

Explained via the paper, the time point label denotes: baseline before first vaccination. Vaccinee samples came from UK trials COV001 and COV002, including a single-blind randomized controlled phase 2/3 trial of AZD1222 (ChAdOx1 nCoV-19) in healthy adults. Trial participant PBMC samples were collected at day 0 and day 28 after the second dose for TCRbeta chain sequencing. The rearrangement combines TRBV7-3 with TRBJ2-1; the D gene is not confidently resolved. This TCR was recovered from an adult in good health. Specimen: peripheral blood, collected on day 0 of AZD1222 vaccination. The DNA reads TGTGCCAGCAGCCTGACACCGTCCTACAATGAGCAGTTCTTC. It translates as CASSLTPSYNEQFF. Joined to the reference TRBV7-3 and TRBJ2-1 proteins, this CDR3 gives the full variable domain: GAGVSQTPSNKVTEKGKYVELRCDPISGHTALYWYRQSLGQGPEFLIYFQGTGAADDSGLPNDRFFAVRPEGSVSTLKIQRTERGDSAVYLCASSLTPSYNEQFFGPGTRLTVL.